This T cell receptor (beta chain) comes out of a study of chemoradiotherapy in HPV16-positive cancers. Study results and limitations: For HPV16-positive patients, expanding HPV-responsive T cells associated with longer recurrence-free survival.

Between the trimmed V and J ends, which lost 4 bases and 1 base, there was a span of 13 bases. CDR1 and CDR2 (germline): SQVTM, ANQGSEA. This CDR3 has 14 residues. In this sample, this clone turned up once. The antigen is not known. The method was immunoSEQ multiplex PCR; TCRdb's version includes in-frame clones alone and lacks a portion of them. The sample yields some 25,000 clones, 94% seen once. Sample collection occurred from a patient who underwent chemoradiotherapy. The chain carries TRBV29-1 and TRBJ2-5; D might be TRBD1 (5 bases). This clonotype originated in a human donor with HPV-associated anogenital cancer. The CDR3 DNA follows: TGCAGCGTTGCCGCGGACACCGCCCAAGAGACCCAGTACTTC. Protein: CSVAADTAQETQYF.